This T cell receptor (beta chain) was recorded in a study of post-analysis software for immune sequencing data. Study results and limitations: Controls showed lower frequencies than patients for 4 or 5 TRBV segments, and TRBV5-6, TRBV5-1 and TRBV20-1 were among these. Same-batch preparations were strongly co-clustered by F measure.

The germline V gene has CDR1 DFQATT and CDR2 SNEGSKA (reference sequence). The CDR3 length is 14 residues. V was clipped by 6 bases and J by 1 base; unmatched bases: 8. Carried by the TCR beta cDNA libraries were unique molecular identifiers. MiXCR, run by TCRdb on the PCR reads, gives a single entry per CDR3 protein. This sample carries about 820,000 distinct CDR3 sequences, approximately 53% of them seen once, and the ten largest clones take approximately 4.3%. As concerns this clonotype: The antigen is unknown.

Sequences were obtained from blood. The receptor comes from a girl aged 5-17 years with multiple sclerosis. The gene calls are TRBV20-1 and TRBJ2-7, with 8 bases identical to TRBD1. The CDR3 is CSAPQGEGSYEQYF. CDR3 DNA: TGCAGTGCCCCACAGGGGGAAGGGTCCTACGAGCAGTACTTC.